A single sample is the source of the 32 T cell receptor beta chains below, sequenced in a study of cytomegalovirus exposure and HLA in healthy donors. The primer mix had 60 Vbeta and 13 Jbeta primers. Method: immunoSEQ multiplex PCR; TCRdb's copy keeps in-frame clones and lacks some. The table records about 190,000 clones, roughly 75% of them present only once. The sequenced sample consisted of PBMCs. Every receptor here comes from a man aged 25 to 45 in good health and CMV-seropositive.

V is TRBV6-1 and J is TRBJ1-4, with 8 bases lining up with TRBD1. Trimming cost V 10 bases and J 7 bases; bases outside gene matches: 14. CDR3 length equals 15 residues. Germline CDR1 is MNHNS and CDR2 is SASEGT. CDR3 nucleotides: TGTGCCACCTCTTCCTTGGACAGGGTTGGTGAAAAACTGTTTTTT. Its translation is CATSSLDRVGEKLFF.

This clone appeared a few times. The chain has TRBV7-9 and TRBJ2-5; D is possibly TRBD2 (6 bases). V lost 1 base and J 0 bases, leaving 15 bases between the germline ends. The CDR3 is 17 amino acids. From germline, CDR1 is SEHNR and CDR2 FQNEAQ (reference sequence). The CDR3 DNA follows: TGTGCCAGCAGCTTAGGGGGGGTCCAAGGGTACCAAGAGACCCAGTACTTC. Its protein is CASSLGGVQGYQETQYF.

This chain joins TRBV5-5 and TRBJ2-5; D possibly corresponds to TRBD1 (6 bases). The CDR3 is 13 amino acids. Germline V gene sequence: CDR1 SGHKS, CDR2 YYEKEE (reference sequence). The ends were cut back, 4 bases at V and 13 bases at J, with 20 bases in the middle. The CDR3 bases are TGTGCCAGCAGCGGTCGGACAGCCCCTGACCCGTACTTC. Translated, it gives CASSGRTAPDPYF.

DNA of the CDR3: TGTGCCAGCAGCCCGGGACTAGCATCCTACAATGAGCAGTTCTTC. Protein: CASSPGLASYNEQFF. V gene TRBV7-3 combines with J gene TRBJ2-1; TRBD2 aligns across 9 bases. Germline assignment: CDR1 SGHTA and CDR2 FQGTGA. V was pared by 5 bases and J by 1 base, with 3 bases of the junction left unmatched. The CDR3 is 15 residues long.

The chain uses TRBV15 and TRBJ2-7, with D perhaps TRBD2 (6 bases). CDR1 is LNHNV, CDR2 YYDKDF, per germline (reference sequence). Trimming shortened V by 3 bases and J by 4 bases, and 16 bases separated the two germline ends. The CDR3 has 15 amino acids. The CDR3 DNA sequence: TGTGCCACCAGCAGTGGGACTCGTACCCTATACGAGCAGTACTTC. It translates to CATSSGTRTLYEQYF.

The V gene is TRBV19, the J gene TRBJ2-5; TRBD2 aligns across 7 bases. J gave up 0 bases and V 3 bases, and 4 bases lay outside the gene matches. This CDR3 spans 15 amino acids. From germline, CDR1 is LNHDA and CDR2 SQIVND (reference sequence). The CDR3: CASSIGEGHQETQYF. The CDR3 nucleotides read TGTGCCAGTAGTATTGGGGAGGGCCACCAAGAGACCCAGTACTTC.

The rearrangement joins TRBV15 to TRBJ2-3; the match to TRBD2 covers 9 bases. Trimming removed 0 bases from V and 0 bases from J; junction bases left unmatched: 10. This CDR3 spans 19 amino acids. Germline V gene lookup returns CDR1 LNHNV and CDR2 YYDKDF (reference sequence). CDR3 sequence (DNA): TGTGCCACCAGCAGAGATAATGGGGCTAGCGGGGCGAGCACAGATACGCAGTATTTT. Protein sequence: CATSRDNGASGASTDTQYF.

The chain couples TRBV29-1 to TRBJ1-1; no firm D call. V lost 0 bases, J lost 4 bases, and 15 bases lay in between. The germline CDR1 and CDR2 sequences are SQVTM and ANQGSEA. This CDR3 has 15 amino acids. CDR3 protein: CSVEDPRSMGTEAFF. The CDR3 region has the DNA TGCAGCGTTGAAGATCCCAGGTCGATGGGCACTGAAGCTTTCTTT.

The rearrangement joins TRBV6-5 to TRBJ2-1; 9 bases are shared with TRBD2. The CDR3 extends over 14 amino acids. The junction had 3 bases not matched to a gene; V was cut back by 0 bases and J by 9 bases. Germline V CDR1 and CDR2: MNHEY, SVGAGI. CDR3 DNA: TGTGCCAGCAGTTACTCGCGGACTAGCGTTGAGCAGTTCTTC. Translation: CASSYSRTSVEQFF.

This chain joins TRBV30 and TRBJ2-5, with 7 bases lining up with TRBD2. Germline V gene sequence: CDR1 GTSNPN, CDR2 SVGIG (reference sequence). The V and J ends lost 7 bases and 4 bases, in that order; junction bases with no gene match: 12. This CDR3 has 14 residues. CDR3 DNA sequence: TGTGCCTCACACCGACTAGCAGGTGGAGAGACCCAGTACTTC. The encoded protein is CASHRLAGGETQYF.

This rearrangement joins TRBV19 to TRBJ2-6; the D gene is possibly TRBD1 (6 bases). V lost 5 bases to trimming and J lost 2 bases, with 10 bases between them. There are 15 residues in the CDR3. Germline lookup yields CDR1 LNHDA and CDR2 SQIVND (reference sequence). CDR3 coding DNA: TGTGCCAGTAGTGCCACAGGGACTGGGGCCAACGTCCTGACTTTC. Translating gives CASSATGTGANVLTF.

The chain links TRBV7-9 to TRBJ2-7; a weak D match, TRBD1 (5 bases). Germline CDR1 reads SEHNR; CDR2 reads FQNEAQ (reference sequence). The V gene lost 4 bases and the J gene lost 2 bases, with 18 bases spanning the gap. The CDR3 extends over 16 amino acids. The chain's CDR3 is CASSSGSGVATYEQYF. CDR3 coding DNA: TGTGCCAGCAGCTCAGGGTCGGGTGTGGCAACCTACGAGCAGTACTTC.

The CDR3 loop is CASSSDRVGEQYF. CDR3 in DNA: TGTGCCAGCAGCTCAGACAGGGTGGGTGAGCAGTACTTC. The chain couples TRBV11-3 to TRBJ2-7; 7 nucleotides agree with TRBD1. J lost 7 bases, V lost 4 bases, and 7 bases had no gene match. Germline assignment: CDR1 SGHNT and CDR2 YENEEA. The CDR3 loop spans 13 amino acids.

This clone was seen only once. The gene calls are TRBV27 and TRBJ2-1, with 9 bases that match TRBD1. This CDR3 comprises 14 residues. The V gene end was trimmed by 5 bases and the J gene end by 7 bases; junction bases not matched to a gene: 6. The germline V gene encodes CDR1 MNHEY and CDR2 SMNVEV (reference sequence). The CDR3 loop is CASSPGQGLNEQFF. The CDR3 coding sequence is TGTGCCAGCAGTCCCGGACAGGGGTTGAATGAGCAGTTCTTC.

The chain is built from TRBV9 and TRBJ2-1; the match to TRBD2 covers 13 bases. Germline loops: CDR1 SGDLS, CDR2 YYNGEE. Trimming cost V 4 bases and J 12 bases; bases outside gene matches: 13. This CDR3 contains 16 residues. CDR3: CASSHMRGLAGPWQFF. The CDR3 DNA is TGTGCCAGCAGCCATATGAGGGGACTAGCGGGACCCTGGCAGTTCTTC.

The chain couples TRBV7-8 to TRBJ2-3; D is uncertain. This CDR3 has 16 residues. Trimming removed 3 bases at V and 1 base at J, with 14 bases between. From germline, CDR1 is SGHVS and CDR2 FQNEAQ. CDR3 protein: CASSFVSSTRTDTQYF. CDR3 nucleotides: TGTGCCAGCAGCTTTGTCTCTAGTACGCGCACAGATACGCAGTATTTT.

As regards this clone: Germline and junction disagree at one end, which may indicate a read error. V is TRBV19 and J is TRBJ2-7; D is possibly TRBD1 or TRBD2 (6 bases each). This CDR3 is built from 12 residues. CDR1 LNHDA and CDR2 SQIVND come from the germline V gene (reference sequence). The chain's CDR3 is CASSLEGGEQYF. As DNA, the CDR3 is TGTGCCAGTAGTCTAGAGGGGGGCGAGCAGTACTTC.

V usage is TRBV6-8 and J usage is TRBJ1-4; D is perhaps TRBD1 (6 bases). The CDR3 consists of 15 residues. Germline V gene data show CDR1 as MNHGY and CDR2 as SAAAGT. The V end was cut by 7 bases, the J end by 7 bases, with 19 bases between. CDR3 coding DNA: TGTGCCAGCATCCGCGGTCGGGGGGCGCGTGAAAAACTGTTTTTT. It is translated as CASIRGRGAREKLFF.

V is TRBV19 and J is TRBJ1-5, with a possible D match to TRBD1 (5 bases). This CDR3 spans 17 amino acids. Trimming left V 10 bases short and J 0 bases short, with 22 bases between. Germline V lookup: CDR1 LNHDA, CDR2 SQIVND (reference sequence). Here the CDR3 reads CAIPLDSAPISNQPQHF. The CDR3 DNA is TGTGCCATCCCCCTTGACAGCGCCCCAATTAGCAATCAGCCCCAGCATTTT.

The chain links TRBV10-3 to TRBJ2-1; TRBD2 agrees at 8 bases. V lost 6 bases, J lost 10 bases, and 8 bases stayed unmatched. The germline V gene has CDR1 ENHRY and CDR2 SYGVKD. The CDR3 is 13 residues long. The CDR3 protein is CAIREAGDREQFF. CDR3 sequence (DNA): TGTGCCATCAGGGAAGCGGGAGATCGGGAGCAGTTCTTC.

This rearrangement joins TRBV29-1 to TRBJ1-1; 8 bases agree with TRBD1. This CDR3 region has 10 residues. Looked up from germline, CDR1 is SQVTM and CDR2 is ANQGSEA. V shed 6 bases, J shed 10 bases, and the junction held 4 bases outside the gene matches. CDR3 sequence reads: CSVDRAGAFF. CDR3 DNA: TGCAGCGTGGACAGGGCTGGAGCTTTCTTT.

This clone was detected a few times. The V call is TRBV30, the J call TRBJ1-2; D might be TRBD1 (6 bases). The CDR3 has 13 residues. Germline assignment: CDR1 GTSNPN and CDR2 SVGIG (reference sequence). V lost 0 bases to trimming and J lost 5 bases, with 10 bases between them. CDR3 sequence (DNA): TGTGCCTGGAGTGTACAGGGAGCGTATGGCTACACCTTC. It translates to CAWSVQGAYGYTF.

J is TRBJ1-2 and V is TRBV14; 7 nucleotides agree with TRBD1. CDR1 and CDR2 (germline): SGHDN, FVKESK. The V segment lost 0 bases and the J segment 0 bases; nucleotides outside the gene matches: 10. This CDR3 contains 18 residues. The CDR3, as DNA: TGTGCCAGCAGCCAAGACCCCGGGACAGTTGAGCCTAACTATGGCTACACCTTC. Protein: CASSQDPGTVEPNYGYTF. Looking up the rest from reference TRBV14 and TRBJ1-2 gives the full variable domain: EAGVTQFPSHSVIEKGQTVTLRCDPISGHDNLYWYRRVMGKEIKFLLHFVKESKQDESGMPNNRFLAERTGGTYSTLKVQPAELEDSGVYFCASSQDPGTVEPNYGYTFGSGTRLTVV.

The chain has TRBV7-2 and TRBJ2-5, with 9 bases matching TRBD2. The CDR3 spans 14 residues. The junction had 2 bases not matched to a gene; V was cut back by 5 bases and J by 1 base. Germline V gives CDR1 SGHTA, CDR2 FQGNSA. The CDR3 coding sequence is TGTGCCAGCAGCCGGACTAGCGCCCAAGAGACCCAGTACTTC. This sequence encodes CASSRTSAQETQYF.

The V call is TRBV6-5, the J call TRBJ1-1, with TRBD1 identical over 7 bases. The CDR3 is 13 residues long. Germline trimming cut 7 bases from V and 5 bases from J; bases unmatched to any gene: 7. Germline CDR1 MNHEY, CDR2 SVGAGI. CDR3 nucleotides: TGTGCCAGCACTCGACAGGGAAGGACTGAAGCTTTCTTT. This sequence encodes CASTRQGRTEAFF.

The J gene is TRBJ2-2, the V gene TRBV11-2; D is possibly TRBD2 (5 bases). The V gene's germline CDR1 is SGHAT and CDR2 FQNNGV. With 5 bases removed from V and 6 bases from J, the gap between germline ends came to 13 bases. This CDR3 has 14 residues. In nucleotides, the CDR3 is TGTGCCAGCAGCCCTTCTCGAGGGTCCGGGGAGCTGTTTTTT. Amino acids: CASSPSRGSGELFF.

Only one count was recorded for this clone. V gene TRBV29-1 combines with J gene TRBJ2-5; D is unresolved. The CDR3 sequence is 12 residues long. Per germline, CDR1 SQVTM and CDR2 ANQGSEA. The ends were cut back, 4 bases at V and 2 bases at J, with 8 bases in the middle. In DNA form, the CDR3 reads TGCAGCGTTGGGGCCTTGCAAGAGACCCAGTACTTC. This gives the protein CSVGALQETQYF.

The genes are TRBV7-8 and TRBJ1-1, with a possible D match to TRBD1 (6 bases). From germline, CDR1 is SGHVS and CDR2 FQNEAQ. Deletions cut 4 bases from V and 7 bases from J, with 10 bases between. The CDR3 extends over 12 amino acids. This CDR3 is CASSSDRVEAFF. The CDR3 DNA follows: TGTGCCAGCAGCTCGGACAGAGTTGAAGCTTTCTTT.

V gene TRBV2 combines with J gene TRBJ1-4; TRBD1 aligns across 10 bases. V lost 6 bases, J lost 7 bases, and 5 bases stayed unmatched. The CDR3 consists of 14 residues. The germline V gene has CDR1 SNHLY and CDR2 FYNNEI. The CDR3 loop is CASRKDRGGEKLFF. As DNA, the CDR3 is TGTGCCAGCAGAAAGGACAGGGGGGGTGAAAAACTGTTTTTT. The entire variable domain, with the rest obtained from reference TRBV2 and TRBJ1-4, is as follows: EPEVTQTPSHQVTQMGQEVILRCVPISNHLYFYWYRQILGQKVEFLVSFYNNEISEKSEIFDDQFSVERPDGSNFTLKIRSTKLEDSAMYFCASRKDRGGEKLFFGSGTQLSVL.

The chain couples TRBV4-2 to TRBJ2-3, with D tentatively TRBD2 (7 bases). This CDR3 has 15 residues. CDR1 is LGHNA, CDR2 YNFKEQ, per germline. V lost 5 bases and J 5 bases, leaving 17 bases between the germline ends. CDR3: CASSSGGKSRDTQYF. In DNA, the CDR3 is TGTGCCAGCAGCTCGGGGGGCAAGTCCAGAGATACGCAGTATTTT.

Only a few counts were recorded for this clone. This rearrangement joins TRBV5-4 to TRBJ2-2; the match to TRBD1 covers 9 bases. Per the germline V gene, CDR1 is SGHNT and CDR2 is YYREEE (reference sequence). V was clipped by 1 base and J by 4 bases; unmatched bases: 5. The length of the CDR3 is 16 residues. The CDR3 reads CASSLWDRVSTGELFF. The CDR3 DNA reads as TGTGCCAGCAGCTTGTGGGACAGGGTGAGCACCGGGGAGCTGTTTTTT.

The chain is built from TRBV4-2 and TRBJ2-5, with a weak D call TRBD1 (5 bases). CDR3 length: 12 amino acids. The V gene's germline CDR1 is LGHNA and CDR2 YNFKEQ. V lost 9 bases to trimming and J lost 1 base, with 9 bases between them. The CDR3 loop reads CASYRPQETQYF. The CDR3 DNA follows: TGTGCCAGTTACAGGCCCCAAGAGACCCAGTACTTC.